A selection of T cell receptor beta chains follows, all from one sample in a study of cytomegalovirus exposure and HLA in healthy donors. The repertoire was sequenced with immunoSEQ multiplex PCR; TCRdb's copy has only in-frame clones and lacks some. Of over 50,000 clones listed, about four fifths are singletons. Sequencing was performed on PBMCs. The origin of the receptors is a man aged 40-49 years in good health and CMV-seronegative. Both conserved end residues are part of each CDR3. A D gene is named only where the DNA matches it firmly. A clone size is listed for some rows: how often the clone was seen (once, few, many), or a class if it is expanded.

D	size	V	J	CDR3	DNA
TRBD1	-	TRBV4-3	TRBJ2-3	CASSQQGASTDTQYF	TGCGCCAGCAGCCAACAGGGGGCAAGTACAGATACGCAGTATTTT
-	-	TRBV7-2	TRBJ2-3	CASSLIAFSTDTQYF	TGTGCCAGCAGCTTAATAGCGTTCAGCACAGATACGCAGTATTTT
TRBD1	-	TRBV6-1	TRBJ1-1	CASSKTGMNTEAFF	TGTGCCAGCAGTAAGACAGGGATGAACACTGAAGCTTTCTTT
-	-	TRBV7-7	TRBJ2-7	CASSLGVGGGAYEQYF	TGTGCCAGCAGCTTAGGAGTTGGCGGGGGCGCCTACGAGCAGTACTTC
-	few	TRBV7-3	TRBJ1-3	CASSLNPGGNTIYF	TGTGCCAGCAGCTTAAATCCAGGCGGAAACACCATATATTTT
TRBD2	-	TRBV27	TRBJ2-4	CASSLSATSGGLKRNIQYF	TGTGCCAGCAGTTTATCGGCGACTAGCGGGGGCCTAAAGAGGAACATTCAGTACTTC
TRBD1	-	TRBV7-9	TRBJ1-1	CASSPGQPMNTEAFF	TGTGCCAGCAGCCCGGGACAGCCCATGAACACTGAAGCTTTCTTT
-	-	TRBV28	TRBJ1-5	CASRLSSLGQPQHF	TGTGCCAGCAGATTAAGTTCGCTAGGTCAGCCCCAGCATTTT
TRBD1	-	TRBV28	TRBJ2-7	CASSLDNRGRETYEQYF	TGTGCCAGCAGTTTAGATAACAGGGGGCGAGAAACCTACGAGCAGTACTTC
TRBD1	few	TRBV19	TRBJ1-5	CASSTGTGETQPQHF	TGTGCCAGTAGTACGGGGACAGGGGAAACTCAGCCCCAGCATTTT
-	-	TRBV4-1	TRBJ1-2	CASSQPGRDGSVRYGYTF	TGCGCCAGCAGCCAACCCGGCAGGGATGGTAGTGTTCGGTATGGCTACACCTTC
-	-	TRBV7-9	TRBJ1-2	CASSLWQRPLNYGYTF	TGTGCCAGCAGCTTATGGCAGAGGCCCCTTAACTATGGCTACACCTTC
-	-	TRBV11-1	TRBJ1-6	CASSVRSNNSPLHF	TGTGCCAGCAGCGTACGGTCTAATAATTCACCCCTCCACTTT
TRBD1	-	TRBV9	TRBJ1-1	CASSLQGAATEAFF	TGTGCCAGCAGCCTACAGGGGGCGGCCACTGAAGCTTTCTTT
-	-	TRBV30	TRBJ1-5	CAWSRGIQPQHF	TGTGCCTGGAGTAGGGGAATTCAGCCCCAGCATTTT
TRBD2	once	TRBV2	TRBJ2-2	CASSGLAGVSTGELFF	TGTGCCAGCAGTGGACTAGCGGGGGTCAGCACCGGGGAGCTGTTTTTT